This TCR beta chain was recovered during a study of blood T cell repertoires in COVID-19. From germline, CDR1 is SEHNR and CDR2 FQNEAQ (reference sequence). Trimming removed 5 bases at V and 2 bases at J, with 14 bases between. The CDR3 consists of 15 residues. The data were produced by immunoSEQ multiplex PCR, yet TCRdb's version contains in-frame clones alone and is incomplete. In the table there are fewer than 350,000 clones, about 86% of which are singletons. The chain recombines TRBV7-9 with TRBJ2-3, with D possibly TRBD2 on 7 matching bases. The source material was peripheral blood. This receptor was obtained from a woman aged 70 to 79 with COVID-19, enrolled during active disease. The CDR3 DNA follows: TGTGCCAGCAGCCCGCGGGGGCCAGACACAGATACGCAGTATTTT. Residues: CASSPRGPDTDTQYF. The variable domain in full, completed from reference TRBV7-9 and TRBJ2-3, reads DTGVSQNPRHKITKRGQNVTFRCDPISEHNRLYWYRQTLGQGPEFLTYFQNEAQLEKSRLLSDRFSAERPKGSFSTLEIQRTEQGDSAMYLCASSPRGPDTDTQYFGPGTRLTVL.